One and the same sample provided the 26 T cell receptor beta chains below, sequenced in a study of blood T cell repertoires in COVID-19. Here immunoSEQ multiplex PCR was the method, and the copy in TCRdb shows in-frame clones only, minus some. The sample shows around 230,000 clones, 86% of them seen only once. Sequences were obtained from PBMCs or T cells enriched from blood (not recorded which). These receptors all come from a middle-aged woman with acute COVID-19.

This chain uses TRBV7-6 with TRBJ2-7, with 8 bases matching TRBD2. This CDR3 has 15 amino acids. Trimming took 5 bases from V and 0 from J; bases not matched to a gene: 6. Germline V gene data show CDR1 as SGHVS and CDR2 as FNYEAQ. In DNA, the CDR3 is TGTGCCAGCAGCCCCGGCGGGACTAGCTCCTACGAGCAGTACTTC. Its protein is CASSPGGTSSYEQYF.

This clone was observed a single time. An end of the junction does not agree with germline; a read error may underlie this. The gene calls are TRBV7-7 and TRBJ2-5; TRBD1 matches at 7 bases. This CDR3 contains 15 residues. Germline values: CDR1 SSHAT, CDR2 FNYEAQ (reference sequence). For the CDR3, the DNA is TGTGCTAGCAGCTTAGCAACAGGGGCGGAAGAGACCCAGTACTTC. This codes for CASSLATGAEETQYF.

The chain links TRBV6-1 to TRBJ1-1; D might be TRBD1 (6 bases). The CDR3 covers 15 residues. Trimming removed 0 bases from V and 1 base from J, with 9 bases in between. The germline CDR1 and CDR2 sequences are MNHNS and SASEGT. CDR3 in amino acids: CASSEAVGGNTEAFF. The CDR3, as DNA: TGTGCCAGCAGTGAAGCTGTAGGGGGGAACACTGAAGCTTTCTTT.

V and J are TRBV30 and TRBJ2-7, with D possibly TRBD1 on 6 matching bases. The V gene lost 5 bases and the J gene lost 3 bases, with 11 bases spanning the gap. Germline V CDR1 and CDR2: GTSNPN, SVGIG (reference sequence). The CDR3 contains 12 residues. The CDR3 reads CAWAGDNYEQYF. Here the CDR3 DNA reads TGTGCCTGGGCAGGGGACAACTACGAGCAGTACTTC.

The V gene is TRBV3-1 (or the pseudogene TRBV3-2), the J gene TRBJ2-1; the D gene is possibly TRBD2 (7 bases). The CDR3 covers 14 residues. Trimming cost V 0 bases and J 8 bases, with 11 bases left between them. Per the germline V gene, CDR1 is LGHDT and CDR2 is YNNKEL (reference sequence). This chain's CDR3 is CASSQDGGGDEQFF. CDR3 nucleotides: TGTGCCAGCAGCCAAGATGGGGGGGGCGATGAGCAGTTCTTC.

The chain is built from TRBV7-2 and TRBJ1-2; D unresolved. Deletions cut 3 bases from V and 1 base from J, with 12 bases between. Germline loops: CDR1 SGHTA, CDR2 FQGNSA. This CDR3 is built from 15 residues. The CDR3 reads CASSFSGRLNYGYTF. The CDR3 nucleotides read TGTGCCAGCAGCTTCTCAGGAAGGCTTAACTATGGCTACACCTTC.

This rearrangement joins TRBV4-2 to TRBJ2-7; 9 nucleotides align to TRBD2. This CDR3 has 15 residues. CDR1 and CDR2 from the germline V gene are LGHNA and YNFKEQ. J was trimmed by 4 bases and V by 1 base; bases with no gene match: 5. This chain's CDR3 is CASSQVAGVLYEQYF. CDR3 DNA sequence: TGTGCCAGCAGCCAAGTAGCGGGAGTCTTATACGAGCAGTACTTC.

About this clone: The identical CDR3 is also encoded by other nucleotide sequences in the sample. This sequence joins TRBV12-3 or TRBV12-4 and TRBJ2-7; D perhaps matches TRBD2 (7 bases). The CDR3 loop spans 13 amino acids. The ends were cut back, 5 bases at V and 4 bases at J, with 12 bases in the middle. The CDR3 DNA reads TGTGCCAGCAGTCTGGGGGGGCTTTACGAGCAGTACTTC. Residues: CASSLGGLYEQYF.

The rearrangement uses TRBV27 and TRBJ2-7, with TRBD1 matching 8 bases. The CDR3 is 14 amino acids. J lost 2 bases, V lost 5 bases, and 5 bases had no gene match. Germline lookup yields CDR1 MNHEY and CDR2 SMNVEV (reference sequence). The CDR3 protein is CASSLETGAYEQYF. In nucleotides, the CDR3 is TGTGCCAGCAGTCTCGAGACAGGGGCCTACGAGCAGTACTTC.

This chain links TRBV19 with TRBJ2-7; 15 bases align to TRBD2. V lost 5 bases and J lost 4; bases outside the gene matches: 6. The germline V gene has CDR1 LNHDA and CDR2 SQIVND (reference sequence). CDR3 length: 16 residues. The CDR3 region is CASSLRTSGRAYEQYF. The CDR3 DNA sequence: TGTGCCAGTAGTTTAAGGACTAGCGGGAGGGCTTACGAGCAGTACTTC.

The rearrangement joins TRBV7-8 to TRBJ2-3; 14 bases line up with TRBD2. From germline, CDR1 is SGHVS and CDR2 FQNEAQ. The CDR3 totals 18 residues. With 1 base clipped from V and 2 bases from J, the junction kept 5 bases outside the gene matches. The CDR3 protein is CASSLGAGLAGVTDTQYF. For the CDR3, the DNA is TGTGCCAGCAGCTTAGGCGCGGGACTAGCGGGGGTCACAGATACGCAGTATTTT. The full variable domain, its missing parts supplied by reference TRBV7-8 and TRBJ2-3, is GAGVSQSPRYKVAKRGQDVALRCDPISGHVSLFWYQQALGQGPEFLTYFQNEAQLDKSGLPSDRFFAERPEGSVSTLKIQRTQQEDSAVYLCASSLGAGLAGVTDTQYFGPGTRLTVL.

This clone was picked up one time. The chain links TRBV11-3 to TRBJ2-3, with 10 nucleotides matching TRBD2. Looked up from germline, CDR1 is SGHNT and CDR2 is YENEEA. After removal of 0 bases from V and 3 bases from J, the junction contained 0 bases not matched to a gene. The length of the CDR3 is 15 residues. The CDR3 DNA sequence: TGTGCCAGCAGCTTAGAGGGACTAGCGACAGATACGCAGTATTTT. Translation: CASSLEGLATDTQYF. Full variable domain (rest looked up from reference TRBV11-3 and TRBJ2-3): EAGVVQSPRYKIIEKKQPVAFWCNPISGHNTLYWYLQNLGQGPELLIRYENEEAVDDSQLPKDRFSAERLKGVDSTLKIQPAELGDSAVYLCASSLEGLATDTQYFGPGTRLTVL.

The chain is built from TRBV12-3 or TRBV12-4 and TRBJ2-7; 7 bases fit TRBD2. The CDR3 covers 13 residues. With V trimmed by 5 bases and J by 3 bases, 4 bases remained unmatched. The CDR3 is CASSNSGNYEQYF. The CDR3 DNA follows: TGTGCCAGCAGTAACAGCGGGAACTACGAGCAGTACTTC.

This sequence joins TRBV9 and TRBJ2-1, with D possibly matching TRBD1 (6 bases). Between the trimmed V and J ends, which lost 1 base and 3 bases, there was a span of 8 bases. Germline V CDR1 and CDR2: SGDLS, YYNGEE. There are 14 residues in the CDR3. The CDR3 region has the DNA TGTGCCAGCAGCGTATCGGGACACTACAATGAGCAGTTCTTC. Encoded protein: CASSVSGHYNEQFF.

This chain connects TRBV9 to TRBJ1-1; 7 bases agree with TRBD1. The CDR3 sequence is 15 residues long. Germline V gene data show CDR1 as SGDLS and CDR2 as YYNGEE. The junction had 3 bases not matched to a gene; V was cut back by 0 bases and J by 1 base. The CDR3: CASSVATGANTEAFF. As DNA, the CDR3 is TGTGCCAGCAGCGTAGCTACAGGGGCGAACACTGAAGCTTTCTTT. The complete variable domain, with remaining parts taken from reference TRBV9 and TRBJ1-1, reads DSGVTQTPKHLITATGQRVTLRCSPRSGDLSVYWYQQSLDQGLQFLIQYYNGEERAKGNILERFSAQQFPDLHSELNLSSLELGDSALYFCASSVATGANTEAFFGQGTRLTVV.

This chain joins TRBV27 and TRBJ1-5, with a possible D match to TRBD1 (6 bases). Germline CDR1 and CDR2: MNHEY and SMNVEV (reference sequence). The V gene lost 9 bases and the J gene lost 7 bases, with 13 bases spanning the gap. The CDR3 totals 12 residues. This CDR3 is CASLQGEQPQHF. The CDR3 nucleotides read TGTGCCAGTTTACAGGGTGAGCAGCCCCAGCATTTT.

This chain connects TRBV18 to TRBJ2-6; tentatively, D is TRBD1 (5 bases). This CDR3 spans 15 amino acids. Trimming left V 5 bases short and J 1 base short, with 9 bases between. CDR1 is KGHSH and CDR2 is LQKENI in the germline V gene. The CDR3 protein is CASSTTGSGANVLTF. Written as DNA, the CDR3 is TGTGCCAGCTCAACCACAGGATCTGGGGCCAACGTCCTGACTTTC. The full variable domain, rest sourced from reference TRBV18 and TRBJ2-6, is NAGVMQNPRHLVRRRGQEARLRCSPMKGHSHVYWYRQLPEEGLKFMVYLQKENIIDESGMPKERFSAEFPKEGPSILRIQQVVRGDSAAYFCASSTTGSGANVLTFGAGSRLTVL.

The CDR3 bases are TGTGCCAGTAATAGCAATCAGCCCCAGCATTTT. Residues: CASNSNQPQHF. The chain is built from TRBV6-5 and TRBJ1-5; D gene uncertain. The V gene's germline CDR1 is MNHEY and CDR2 SVGAGI. The CDR3 totals 11 residues. With 9 bases removed from V and 0 bases from J, the gap between germline ends came to 3 bases.

This rearrangement joins TRBV5-6 to TRBJ2-1, with 14 bases matching TRBD2. The J segment lost 7 bases and the V segment lost 1 base, leaving 7 bases of the junction unmatched. Germline-derived CDR1 and CDR2 are SGHDT and YYEEEE. The CDR3 loop spans 17 amino acids. CDR3 region: CASSLLGLAGERNEQFF. The CDR3 coding sequence is TGTGCCAGCAGCTTGCTGGGACTAGCGGGAGAGAGGAATGAGCAGTTCTTC.

The chain joins TRBV5-1 to TRBJ2-2; 12 bases match TRBD2. This CDR3 comprises 15 residues. Germline assignment: CDR1 SGHRS and CDR2 YFSETQ. Germline trimming cut 0 bases from V and 8 bases from J; bases unmatched to any gene: 2. The DNA for the CDR3 is TGCGCCAGCAGCTTGGGACTAGCGGGAGTAGGGGAGCTGTTTTTT. It translates to CASSLGLAGVGELFF.

The rearrangement uses TRBV27 and TRBJ1-4; tentatively, D is TRBD1 (6 bases). This CDR3 comprises 15 residues. The germline V gene encodes CDR1 MNHEY and CDR2 SMNVEV (reference sequence). V was pared by 5 bases and J by 7 bases, with 17 bases between. The CDR3 DNA reads TGTGCCAGCAGTATATTTGGACAGCGCCGTGAAAAACTGTTTTTT. This translates into CASSIFGQRREKLFF.

This clone showed up just once. The chain links TRBV7-9 to TRBJ1-1; TRBD1 might be the D (5 bases). The CDR3 is 13 residues long. V shed 5 bases and J shed 4 bases, with 11 bases lying between them. CDR1 is SEHNR, CDR2 FQNEAQ, per germline (reference sequence). The CDR3 DNA follows: TGTGCCAGCAGCCAGACCGGGGGCACTGAAGCTTTCTTT. It specifies CASSQTGGTEAFF.

V is TRBV6-5 and J is TRBJ1-5; 9 bases fit TRBD1. Germline trimming cut 6 bases from V and 7 bases from J; bases unmatched to any gene: 10. The germline CDR1 and CDR2 sequences are MNHEY and SVGAGI. The CDR3 is 15 amino acids. The CDR3 loop reads CASRPGQGARQPQHF. The CDR3 DNA follows: TGTGCCAGCAGGCCGGGACAGGGAGCGAGACAGCCCCAGCATTTT.

This clone was recorded a few times. This chain connects TRBV7-6 to TRBJ2-7, with TRBD1 matching 9 bases. Germline V gives CDR1 SGHVS, CDR2 FNYEAQ. Trimming at V came to 5 bases and at J to 4 bases, leaving 12 bases not matched to a gene. This CDR3 is 16 amino acids long. The CDR3 loop is CASSPIPGQGTYEQYF. CDR3 DNA: TGTGCCAGCAGCCCAATACCGGGACAGGGAACGTACGAGCAGTACTTC.

The chain employs TRBV4-2 and TRBJ2-1; 13 bases are a match to TRBD2. After removal of 2 bases from V and 6 bases from J, the junction contained 13 bases not matched to a gene. CDR1 is LGHNA, CDR2 YNFKEQ, per germline. This CDR3 is 19 amino acids long. The chain's CDR3 is CASSQSRTSGSGWVNEQFF. For the CDR3, the DNA is TGTGCCAGCAGCCAATCCAGGACTAGCGGGAGTGGGTGGGTCAATGAGCAGTTCTTC.

The gene calls are TRBV18 and TRBJ1-2; 8 bases are shared with TRBD1. CDR1 and CDR2 (germline): KGHSH, LQKENI. V lost 4 bases, J lost 2 bases, and 15 bases stayed unmatched. The CDR3 extends over 18 amino acids. Written as DNA, the CDR3 is TGTGCCAGCTCACGTTTTGGGACAGGCATTATAGCCAACTATGGCTACACCTTC. Protein: CASSRFGTGIIANYGYTF.